These T cell receptor beta chains were read from a single sample in a study of early stage breast cancer tumors. Assay used: immunoSEQ multiplex PCR; TCRdb lists only in-frame clones, some missing. The sample holds approximately 19,000 clones, about 70% seen once. Input material: blood. The receptors stem from a person between 60 and 70 years old with breast cancer. Each CDR3 is given with its conserved first and last residue. D genes are given only for firm matches. Clone size is shown for a subset of rows, as once, few, many or a class of expanded clone.

cdr3_length clone_size d_call j_call v_call cdr3_nt cdr3_aa
17 - TRBD2 TRBJ2-2 TRBV19 TGTGCCAGTAGTATTAGGCAGTCGGGGGGTCGTACCGGGGAGCTGTTTTTT CASSIRQSGGRTGELFF
13 - TRBD1 TRBJ2-5 TRBV30 TGTGCCTGGAGTCGGGACAGACAAGAGACCCAGTACTTC CAWSRDRQETQYF
13 few - TRBJ1-2 TRBV7-9 TGTGCCAGCAGCTCATCGGACCCCTATGGCTACACCTTC CASSSSDPYGYTF
15 few TRBD1 TRBJ1-6 TRBV27 TGTGCCAGCAGCCCAGGGACAGAAGTCGGTTCACCCCTCCACTTT CASSPGTEVGSPLHF
13 - - TRBJ1-2 TRBV7-8 TGTGCCAGCAGCTTATCATTGCAGAATGGCTACACCTTC CASSLSLQNGYTF
16 once - TRBJ2-5 TRBV6-5 TGTGCCAGCAGTTACTCGACGGACAGCGAACAAGAGACCCAGTACTTC CASSYSTDSEQETQYF
15 few - TRBJ2-7 TRBV7-9 TGTGCCAGCAGCCCCGCCGGGACTCCAACCTACGAGCAGTACTTC CASSPAGTPTYEQYF
14 - - TRBJ2-3 TRBV30 TGTGCCTGGAGTAACAGCGGAGGGTTACATACGCAGTATTTT CAWSNSGGLHTQYF
14 - - TRBJ1-2 TRBV7-2 TGTGCCAGCAGCTTACGGGTCAGCGGGGGAGGCTACACCTTC CASSLRVSGGGYTF
15 - TRBD1 TRBJ2-1 TRBV28 TGTGCCAGCAGTTCACAGGGGGGACTGATCCGTGAGCAGTTCTTC CASSSQGGLIREQFF
15 - - TRBJ1-2 TRBV7-2 TGTGCCAGCAGCCCACAGACAGGATCTAACTATGGCTACACCTTC CASSPQTGSNYGYTF
15 few - TRBJ1-2 TRBV2 TGTGCCAGCAGTGAGGTAGAACCGGGGAACTATGGCTACACCTTC CASSEVEPGNYGYTF
15 - - TRBJ1-2 TRBV7-2 TGTGCCAGCAGCCCTCAGACAGGTTCTAACTATGGCTACACCTTC CASSPQTGSNYGYTF
16 - - TRBJ2-1 TRBV2 TGTGCCAGCAAGGTCTACCTAGGGGGCTCCTACAATGAGCAGTTCTTC CASKVYLGGSYNEQFF
18 few TRBD1 TRBJ1-1 TRBV7-9 TGTGCCAGCAGCTTCCCCCCGGGACAGGGTTCCCTGAACACTGAAGCTTTCTTT CASSFPPGQGSLNTEAFF
16 - TRBD2 TRBJ2-5 TRBV5-4 TGTGCCAGCAGCCCGGGACTAGTCTCGACCCAAGAGACCCAGTACTTC CASSPGLVSTQETQYF
18 - - TRBJ2-5 TRBV25-1 TGTGCCAGCAGTGAATTCTACGTCTGGGGCCAGGGTAGAGAGACCCAGTACTTC CASSEFYVWGQGRETQYF
16 - - TRBJ2-2 TRBV11-1 TGTGCCAGCAGCTATGGTCTACAGGGAGGCACCGGGGAGCTGTTTTTT CASSYGLQGGTGELFF
14 medium-sized - TRBJ2-7 TRBV28 TGTGCCAGCAGTGGCTGGACGAGCTCCTACGAGCAGTACTTC CASSGWTSSYEQYF
14 - TRBD2 TRBJ2-3 TRBV10-2 TGCGCCAGCGTACCTAGCGGGAGTGGTGATACGCAGTATTTT CASVPSGSGDTQYF
17 - TRBD1 TRBJ2-7 TRBV15 TGTGCCACCAGCAGAGATCTCCCGGGACAGGGGGTCGGCGAGCAGTACTTC CATSRDLPGQGVGEQYF
15 - - TRBJ2-3 TRBV5-1 TGCGCCAGCAGACCCGGACGGCCTAGCACAGATACGCAGTATTTT CASRPGRPSTDTQYF
15 - TRBD1 TRBJ1-1 TRBV7-9 TGTGCCAGCAGCTTAGAAGCAGGGGGTGGTACTGAAGCTTTCTTT CASSLEAGGGTEAFF
15 once TRBD1 TRBJ2-3 TRBV25-1 TGTGCCAGCATGAGGAGGGACAGGGGGACAGATACGCAGTATTTT CASMRRDRGTDTQYF
14 - - TRBJ2-7 TRBV5-1 TGCGCCAGCAGCTTAGGCTCCGGCTCCTACGAGCAGTACTTC CASSLGSGSYEQYF
14 few TRBD1 TRBJ1-1 TRBV6-5 TGTGCCAGCAGTTCCTCAGGGGGTAGCACTGAAGCTTTCTTT CASSSSGGSTEAFF
16 few - TRBJ1-6 TRBV4-2 TGTGCCAGCAGCCAGGTCGTAGGGGGCTATAATTCACCCCTCCACTTT CASSQVVGGYNSPLHF
15 once - TRBJ2-1 TRBV27 TGTGCCAGCAGTTTAACGGCTAGCGTTGGCAATGAGCAGTTCTTC CASSLTASVGNEQFF
14 - - TRBJ1-2 TRBV6-4 TGTGCCAGCAGTGACTCTGAGGGATTCTATGGCTACACCTTC CASSDSEGFYGYTF
16 - - TRBJ2-3 TRBV5-1 TGCGCCAGCCAAAACCCCCGGGGGCTGAGCACAGATACGCAGTATTTT CASQNPRGLSTDTQYF
16 - TRBD2 TRBJ2-1 TRBV7-9 TGTGCCAGCAGCAAATGGGCGGGAGCCCTCCTCAATGAGCAGTTCTTC CASSKWAGALLNEQFF
17 - TRBD2 TRBJ2-3 TRBV9 TGTGCCAGCAGCGTTGGACTAGCGGGAGCGTCCACAGATACGCAGTATTTT CASSVGLAGASTDTQYF
11 - - TRBJ2-2 TRBV19 TGTGCCAGTAGTATCTGGGGGGAGCTGTTTTTT CASSIWGELFF
13 - TRBD2 TRBJ2-5 TRBV29-1 TGCAGCGTTCTAGCGGGGTACCAAGAGACCCAGTACTTC CSVLAGYQETQYF